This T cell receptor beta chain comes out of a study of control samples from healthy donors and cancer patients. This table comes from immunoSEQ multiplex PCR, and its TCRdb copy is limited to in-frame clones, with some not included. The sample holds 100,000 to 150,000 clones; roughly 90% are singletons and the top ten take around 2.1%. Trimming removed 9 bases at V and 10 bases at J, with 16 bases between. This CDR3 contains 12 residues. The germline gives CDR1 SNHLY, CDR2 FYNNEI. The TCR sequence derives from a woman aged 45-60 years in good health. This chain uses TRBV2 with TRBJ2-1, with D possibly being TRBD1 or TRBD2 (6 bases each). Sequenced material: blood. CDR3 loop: CASGRGAWEQFF. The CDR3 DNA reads TGTGCCAGTGGTAGGGGGGCCTGGGAGCAGTTCTTC.